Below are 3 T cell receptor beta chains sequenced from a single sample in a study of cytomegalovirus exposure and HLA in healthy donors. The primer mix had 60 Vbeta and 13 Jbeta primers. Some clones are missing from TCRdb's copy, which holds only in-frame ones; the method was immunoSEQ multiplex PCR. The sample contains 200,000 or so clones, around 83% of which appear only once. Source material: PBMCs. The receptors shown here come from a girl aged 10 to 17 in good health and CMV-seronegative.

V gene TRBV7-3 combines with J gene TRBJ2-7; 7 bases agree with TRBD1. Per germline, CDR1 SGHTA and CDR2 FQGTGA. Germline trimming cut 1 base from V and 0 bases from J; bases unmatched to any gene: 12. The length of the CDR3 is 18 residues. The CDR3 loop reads CASSLIGPTGEFSYEQYF. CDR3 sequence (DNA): TGTGCCAGCAGCTTAATAGGCCCTACAGGGGAATTCTCCTACGAGCAGTACTTC.

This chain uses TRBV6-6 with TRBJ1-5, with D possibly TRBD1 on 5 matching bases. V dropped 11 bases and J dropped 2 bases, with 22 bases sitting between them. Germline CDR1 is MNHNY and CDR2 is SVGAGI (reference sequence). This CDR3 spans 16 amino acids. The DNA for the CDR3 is TGTGCCGGCTCCGCGGGGGGGGGTTTCGGCAATCAGCCCCAGCATTTT. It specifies CAGSAGGGFGNQPQHF.

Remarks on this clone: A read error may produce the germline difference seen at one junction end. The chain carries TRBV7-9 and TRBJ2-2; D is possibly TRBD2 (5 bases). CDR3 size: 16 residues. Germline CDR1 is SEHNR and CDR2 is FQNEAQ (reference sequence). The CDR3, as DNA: TGTTCCAGCAGCGCACGGGGAGCTACGAACACCGGGGAGCTGTTTTTT. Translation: CSSSARGATNTGELFF.